This T cell receptor beta chain was recovered during a study of T cells expressing NK-cell markers. Germline V gene lookup returns CDR1 SGHVS and CDR2 FQNEAQ. The CDR3 is 15 amino acids. In generating TCR beta cDNA, 5'RACE template switching with UMIs was used. Using the 5' RACE reads, TCRdb records one entry per CDR3 protein without DNA. In all, the sample yields 440,000 or so distinct CDR3 sequences. The V gene is TRBV7-8, the J gene TRBJ2-7; the D gene TCRdb calls, TRBD1, cannot be checked with no DNA. The specimen was blood T cells: a sorted CD56 or NKG2C T cell subset, CD4+ or CD8+ T cells, or bulk PBMC T cells (not recorded which). The receptor was derived from a woman aged 18-69 years in good health. The CDR3 loop reads CASSPRQGPSYEQYF. The variable domain in full, with the rest retrieved from reference TRBV7-8 and TRBJ2-7, is GAGVSQSPRYKVAKRGQDVALRCDPISGHVSLFWYQQALGQGPEFLTYFQNEAQLDKSGLPSDRFFAERPEGSVSTLKIQRTQQEDSAVYLCASSPRQGPSYEQYFGPGTRLTVT.